Shown below are 18 T cell receptor beta chains from a single sample sequenced in a study of CD8+CD57+ T cells in acquired aplastic anemia. Genomic DNA, serving as template, underwent TCR beta VDJ and CDR3 profiling. TCRdb reprocessed the reads via MiXCR and lists one record per CDR3 protein. The table lists just over 400,000 distinct CDR3 sequences, roughly 68% of them singletons. Sequencing was performed on sorted CD4+, CD8+, or CD8+CD57+ T cells (not recorded which) from PBMCs. The receptors shown here come from a human donor in good health, serving as a control.

This clonotype has only one observation. This chain joins TRBV9 and TRBJ2-1, with D possibly being TRBD2 (5 bases). The CDR3 loop spans 14 amino acids. Deletions cut 0 bases from V and 9 bases from J, with 13 bases between. CDR1 and CDR2 from the germline V gene are SGDLS and YYNGEE. In DNA form, the CDR3 reads TGTGCCAGCAGCGTAGCCGGGGTGGAAGGTGAGCAGTTCTTC. It yields the protein CASSVAGVEGEQFF. The full variable domain, its missing parts supplied by reference TRBV9 and TRBJ2-1, is DSGVTQTPKHLITATGQRVTLRCSPRSGDLSVYWYQQSLDQGLQFLIQYYNGEERAKGNILERFSAQQFPDLHSELNLSSLELGDSALYFCASSVAGVEGEQFFGPGTRLTVL.

This clonotype was observed a handful of times. The J gene is TRBJ2-7, the V gene TRBV25-1, with 8 bases identical to TRBD1. The trim removed 3 bases at V and 2 bases at J, leaving 6 bases unmatched. This CDR3 has 15 amino acids. Germline V gives CDR1 MGHDK, CDR2 SYGVNS. The CDR3 nucleotides read TGTGCCAGCAGTGACAGGGGGCAGCGTCCCTACGAGCAGTACTTC. It specifies CASSDRGQRPYEQYF.

Turning to this clonotype: No conserved phenylalanine or tryptophan ends this CDR3, so it is likely a read error. Because the CDR3's place on the DNA is in doubt, the DNA is left out and the CDR3 is given as listed by TCRdb. This chain links TRBV7-2 with TRBJ1-6; TRBD1, as called in the table, went unchecked against the DNA. The CDR3 is 12 amino acids in total, end residues counted. CDR1 is SGHTA and CDR2 is FQGNSA in the germline V gene. CDR3 amino acids: CASSVGTQSFEP.

This clonotype came up once. The chain uses TRBV20-1 and TRBJ2-7; D unresolved. Germline V gene lookup returns CDR1 DFQATT and CDR2 SNEGSKA (reference sequence). This CDR3 contains 14 residues. Between the trimmed V and J ends, which lost 1 base and 5 bases, there was a span of 15 bases. Here the CDR3 reads CSARGPGRTNEQYF. CDR3 nucleotide sequence: TGCAGTGCTAGAGGCCCTGGACGTACGAACGAGCAGTACTTC.

This rearrangement joins TRBV29-1 to TRBJ2-1; a weak D match, TRBD1 (5 bases). The V gene's germline CDR1 is SQVTM and CDR2 ANQGSEA. The ends were cut back, 4 bases at V and 0 bases at J, with 7 bases in the middle. This CDR3 is 13 amino acids long. The chain's CDR3 is CSVGQSSYNEQFF. The CDR3 DNA reads TGCAGCGTTGGACAGAGCTCCTACAATGAGCAGTTCTTC.

This clonotype was observed a handful of times. The J gene is TRBJ2-3, the V gene TRBV15, with 7 bases aligning to TRBD1. The CDR3 consists of 14 residues. Trimming removed 2 bases from V and 6 bases from J; junction bases left unmatched: 5. The V gene's germline CDR1 is LNHNV and CDR2 YYDKDF (reference sequence). The CDR3 coding sequence is TGTGCCACCAGCAGACCAGCACAGGGGGATACGCAGTATTTT. Protein product: CATSRPAQGDTQYF. The entire variable domain, with the rest obtained from reference TRBV15 and TRBJ2-3, is as follows: DAMVIQNPRYQVTQFGKPVTLSCSQTLNHNVMYWYQQKSSQAPKLLFHYYDKDFNNEADTPDNFQSRRPNTSFCFLDIRSPGLGDTAMYLCATSRPAQGDTQYFGPGTRLTVL.

This clonotype has ten or more counts. The chain carries TRBV24-1 and TRBJ1-2, with D perhaps TRBD1 (5 bases). The CDR3 is made up of 14 amino acids. Germline CDR1 and CDR2: KGHDR and SFDVKD. V lost 4 bases and J lost 3, with 11 bases in between. CDR3 region: CATSDRGTDYGYTF. The CDR3, as DNA: TGTGCCACCAGTGACCGTGGGACGGACTATGGCTACACCTTC.

CDR3 loop: CSVEDRPFNEQFF. The CDR3 DNA is TGCAGCGTTGAGGATCGACCATTCAATGAGCAGTTCTTC. The J gene is TRBJ2-1, the V gene TRBV29-1; unclear D gene. This CDR3 contains 13 residues. Germline values: CDR1 SQVTM, CDR2 ANQGSEA. V was pared by 3 bases and J by 6 bases, with 12 bases between.

V gene TRBV7-2 combines with J gene TRBJ2-7; 13 nucleotides match TRBD2. The CDR3 runs to 18 residues. Losses at the gene ends were 4 bases for V and 0 bases for J; bases not matched to a gene: 9. The germline V gene has CDR1 SGHTA and CDR2 FQGNSA. CDR3 coding DNA: TGTGCCAGCAGCTGGGCGACTAGCGGGGGGCTAACCTCCTACGAGCAGTACTTC. Its translation is CASSWATSGGLTSYEQYF.

Ten or more counts support this clonotype. The chain is built from TRBV11-2 and TRBJ2-7; no firm D call. There are 12 residues in the CDR3. Germline-derived CDR1 and CDR2 are SGHAT and FQNNGV. Between the trimmed V and J ends, which lost 3 bases and 2 bases, there was a span of 5 bases. The CDR3 spells CASSLDPYEQYF. The CDR3 DNA sequence: TGTGCCAGCAGCTTGGACCCCTACGAGCAGTACTTC.

This chain connects TRBV12-5 to TRBJ2-7; D is uncertain. Germline V gene lookup returns CDR1 LGHNT and CDR2 FRNRAP. V was pared by 1 base and J by 4 bases, with 2 bases between. This CDR3 has 11 amino acids. CDR3 sequence reads: CASGLGYEQYF. The CDR3 nucleotides are TGTGCTAGTGGTTTGGGATACGAGCAGTACTTC.

The sample holds a few counts of this clonotype. A much larger clone is a single base away; this may be a read error. The chain joins TRBV29-1 to TRBJ2-7; 9 nucleotides agree with TRBD1. The length of the CDR3 is 14 residues. V shed 6 bases and J 3 bases; nucleotides not matched to a gene: 9. The germline V gene has CDR1 SQVTM and CDR2 ANQGSEA. CDR3 DNA: TGCAGCGTGGTCGGGACAGGGATCTTCTACGAGCAGTACTTC. It encodes CSVVGTGIFYEQYF.

The V gene is TRBV20-1, the J gene TRBJ2-5; 7 positions match TRBD1. The V segment lost 4 bases and the J segment 7 bases; nucleotides outside the gene matches: 6. The germline gives CDR1 DFQATT, CDR2 SNEGSKA (reference sequence). The CDR3 sequence is 12 residues long. The CDR3 coding sequence is TGCAGTGCTATCCGAGGGGGCGGGACCCAGTACTTC. The encoded protein is CSAIRGGGTQYF.

Of note for this clonotype: The CDR3 does not end in the conserved phenylalanine or tryptophan, so this is likely a read error. This chain uses TRBV2 with TRBJ2-5; the match to TRBD2 covers 13 bases. Germline-derived CDR1 and CDR2 are SNHLY and FYNNEI. The CDR3 has 16 residues. With V trimmed by 0 bases and J by 5 bases, 3 bases remained unmatched. CDR3 nucleotide sequence: TGTGCCAGCAGTGAAGCGGGGACTAGCGGGGTCGAGACCCAGTACCTC. This encodes CASSEAGTSGVETQYL.

A remark on this clonotype: Just one base apart from a much larger clone, this may be a read error. DNA of the CDR3: TGTGCCCGCAGTGAGGGACGTCCACGACCCGGAAACACCATATATTTT. It codes for CARSEGRPRPGNTIYF. This chain joins TRBV6-2 or TRBV6-3 and TRBJ1-3; the D gene is possibly TRBD1 (5 bases). CDR1 MNHEY and CDR2 SVGEGT come from the germline V gene. This CDR3 comprises 16 residues.

The chain couples TRBV19 to TRBJ2-7; tentatively, D is TRBD2 (6 bases). Gene TRBJ2-3 matches the end of the DNA better, so the J call may be wrong. The CDR3 sequence is 13 residues long. Per germline, CDR1 LNHDA and CDR2 SQIVND (reference sequence). The CDR3 nucleotides read TGTGCCAGTAGTTTTATGGGAGGAAGAGCGCAGTATTTT. This gives the protein CASSFMGGRAQYF.

The rearrangement links TRBV7-2 to TRBJ2-7, with D unclear. This CDR3 has 14 amino acids. The germline gives CDR1 SGHTA, CDR2 FQGNSA. The germline V and J ends were trimmed by 1 base and 5 bases, with 12 bases remaining between them. The CDR3 DNA reads as TGTGCCAGCAGCTTAGGATCTTGGGTCGACGAGCAGTACTTC. Translated: CASSLGSWVDEQYF.

The V and J genes are TRBV20-1 and TRBJ1-1; D is undetermined. V gave up 5 bases and J gave up 8 bases, with 18 bases separating them. Per germline, CDR1 DFQATT and CDR2 SNEGSKA (reference sequence). This CDR3 comprises 13 residues. In nucleotides, the CDR3 is TGCAGTGCTCCCGCTTGGCCGTGCACGGAAGCTTTCTTT. This gives the protein CSAPAWPCTEAFF.